This TCR beta chain was retrieved from a study of cytomegalovirus exposure and HLA in healthy donors. Study-wide findings and caveats: A later analysis linked a missense variant in DCLRE1C to the trimming of TCR beta V and J genes. HLA alleles showed associations with 16,951 TCR beta sequences in a later analysis, at a 0.05 false discovery rate.

Notes on this clone: Antigen: not known.

PCR amplification relied on 60 Vbeta primers (plus 13 Jbeta primers). Data came from immunoSEQ multiplex PCR; TCRdb stores just in-frame clones and leaves some out. The sample comprises 110,000 to 150,000 clones, approximately 79% of which are singletons, and less than 2% rests with the top ten. The sequence was collected from a woman in her 30s in good health and CMV-seronegative. The sample comprised PBMCs.

CDR3 DNA: TGTGCCAGCAGCCTCGCAGGGAGGGACGAGCAGTACTTC. It codes for CASSLAGRDEQYF. The J gene is TRBJ2-7, the V gene TRBV6-6; 7 nucleotides align to TRBD2. V was pared by 6 bases and J by 5 bases, with 7 bases of the junction left unmatched. In germline, CDR1 is MNHNY, CDR2 SVGAGI (reference sequence). The CDR3 consists of 13 residues.